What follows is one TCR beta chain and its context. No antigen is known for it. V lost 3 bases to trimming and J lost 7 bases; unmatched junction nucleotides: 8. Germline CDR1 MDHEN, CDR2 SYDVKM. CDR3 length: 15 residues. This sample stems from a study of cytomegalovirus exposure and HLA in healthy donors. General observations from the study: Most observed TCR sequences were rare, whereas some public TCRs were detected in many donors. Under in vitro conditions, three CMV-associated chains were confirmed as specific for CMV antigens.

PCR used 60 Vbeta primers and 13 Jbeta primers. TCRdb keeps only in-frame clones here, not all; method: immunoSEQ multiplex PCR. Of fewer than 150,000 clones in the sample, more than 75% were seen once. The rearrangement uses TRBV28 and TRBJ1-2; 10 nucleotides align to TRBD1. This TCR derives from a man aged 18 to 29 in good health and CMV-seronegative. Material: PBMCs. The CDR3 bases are TGTGCCAGCAGTTTCGCCGGGACAGGGGATCCTGGCTACACCTTC. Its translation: CASSFAGTGDPGYTF.